Listed here are 23 T cell receptor beta chains from one sample, sequenced in a study of blood T cells in healthy people across ages. Together with a sample-barcoded 5' primer, a J-beta primer mix was included in a second PCR lasting about 6 to 11 cycles. TCRdb fed the 5' RACE reads into MiXCR, producing one record per CDR3 protein. The repertoire holds 1 million or so distinct CDR3 sequences, around 43% seen once, with approximately 20% in the top ten. Sequencing was carried out using blood. These receptors were collected from a woman aged 55-70 years in good health.

The DNA of the CDR3 is TGTGCCAGCTCACCATTGCCTAGCGGGAGCCCCTACAATGAGCAGTTCTTC. This encodes CASSPLPSGSPYNEQFF. The gene calls are TRBV18 and TRBJ2-1, with 10 bases that match TRBD2. CDR3 length: 17 amino acids. With 2 bases clipped from V and 2 bases from J, the junction kept 6 bases outside the gene matches. Germline V gives CDR1 KGHSH, CDR2 LQKENI.

DNA of the CDR3: TGTGCCAGCAGCTTAGTGGACGGTGGCTCCTACGAGCAGTACTTC. The encoded protein is CASSLVDGGSYEQYF. J is TRBJ2-7 and V is TRBV7-2; no clear D. The CDR3 covers 15 residues. Looked up from germline, CDR1 is SGHTA and CDR2 is FQGNSA. Trimming removed 1 base from V and 0 bases from J, with 10 bases in between.

This chain joins TRBV2 and TRBJ2-1; 9 bases are shared with TRBD2. The CDR3 totals 17 residues. The trim removed 1 base at V and 6 bases at J, leaving 10 bases unmatched. Germline CDR1 is SNHLY and CDR2 is FYNNEI. CDR3 bases: TGTGCCAGCAGTGAAGGGGGTAGCGGGAGCCTTGTCAATGAGCAGTTCTTC. Protein sequence: CASSEGGSGSLVNEQFF.

Many counts were recorded for this clonotype. The chain has TRBV7-2 and TRBJ2-1; TRBD1 matches 11 bases. Germline CDR1 reads SGHTA; CDR2 reads FQGNSA. The junction had 4 bases not matched to a gene; V was cut back by 4 bases and J by 2 bases. This CDR3 has 16 residues. Here the CDR3 reads CASSWRGQGAYNEQFF. In DNA form, the CDR3 reads TGTGCCAGCAGCTGGAGGGGACAGGGGGCCTACAATGAGCAGTTCTTC.

The V and J genes are TRBV20-1 and TRBJ1-2, with D possibly TRBD1 on 5 matching bases. Trimming cost V 0 bases and J 4 bases, with 15 bases left between them. This CDR3 region has 15 residues. Germline loops: CDR1 DFQATT, CDR2 SNEGSKA (reference sequence). Here the CDR3 reads CSARDLEGLGYGYTF. The DNA for the CDR3 is TGCAGTGCTAGAGATTTGGAGGGGCTAGGCTATGGCTACACCTTC.

This clonotype was picked up one time. This rearrangement joins TRBV20-1 to TRBJ2-5; 9 bases are shared with TRBD1. V lost 1 base, J lost 5 bases, and 2 bases stayed unmatched. This CDR3 has 13 residues. Germline-derived CDR1 and CDR2 are DFQATT and SNEGSKA (reference sequence). The CDR3 protein is CSARGQGVETQYF. The CDR3 DNA reads as TGCAGTGCTAGAGGACAGGGGGTTGAGACCCAGTACTTC.

The chain uses TRBV2 and TRBJ2-5; 7 bases line up with TRBD1. The germline V gene has CDR1 SNHLY and CDR2 FYNNEI. This CDR3 has 14 residues. The junction had 7 bases not matched to a gene; V was cut back by 8 bases and J by 1 base. In DNA form, the CDR3 reads TGTGCCAGCGGAGGACAGGTGGCCCAAGAGACCCAGTACTTC. Its translation: CASGGQVAQETQYF.

This clonotype was observed at least ten times. V usage is TRBV12-3 or TRBV12-4 and J usage is TRBJ2-1; 7 positions agree with TRBD1. Unmatched junction bases numbered 8, after V lost 3 bases and J lost 6 bases. The CDR3 length is 15 residues. The CDR3 DNA sequence: TGTGCCAGCAGTTTGTTACAGGGGCAGCGCAATGAGCAGTTCTTC. It specifies CASSLLQGQRNEQFF.

This clonotype was seen more than once but under ten times. The V and J genes are TRBV27 and TRBJ2-1; TRBD2 agrees at 10 bases. From germline, CDR1 is MNHEY and CDR2 SMNVEV (reference sequence). There are 12 residues in the CDR3. V shed 2 bases and J 15 bases; nucleotides not matched to a gene: 4. The CDR3 DNA follows: TGTGCCAGCAGTTTAAGCGGGAGGGCGATGTTCTTC. Translating it yields CASSLSGRAMFF.

This clonotype was picked up a small number of times. This sequence joins TRBV2 and TRBJ2-7; 9 positions match TRBD1. After removal of 8 bases from V and 2 bases from J, the junction contained 4 bases not matched to a gene. CDR1 and CDR2 (germline): SNHLY, FYNNEI. The CDR3 has 13 residues. This CDR3 reads CASGTGWAYEQYF. The CDR3 bases are TGTGCCAGCGGGACAGGGTGGGCCTACGAGCAGTACTTC.

This clonotype came up many times. The chain carries TRBV4-2 and TRBJ2-7; 7 bases fit TRBD1. The CDR3 is 14 amino acids. Germline V gene sequence: CDR1 LGHNA, CDR2 YNFKEQ. Germline trimming cut 5 bases from V and 2 bases from J; bases unmatched to any gene: 6. The chain's CDR3 is CASSFGTATYEQYF. In DNA form, the CDR3 reads TGTGCCAGCAGCTTCGGGACAGCAACCTACGAGCAGTACTTC.

As concerns this clonotype: Possible read error: a much larger clone is one base away. V is TRBV6-6 and J is TRBJ2-4; D uncertain. The J call may be incorrect, as the DNA end agrees better with TRBJ2-7. CDR1 and CDR2 (germline): MNHNY, SVGAGI (reference sequence). This CDR3 is 12 amino acids long. This chain's CDR3 is CASSYSRYEQYF. CDR3 DNA: TGTGCCAGCAGTTACTCGAGGTACGAGCAGTACTTC.

The CDR3: CASSDPGARDIQYF. Written as DNA, the CDR3 is TGTGCCAGCTCAGATCCGGGGGCAAGGGACATTCAGTACTTC. The chain uses TRBV13 and TRBJ2-4, with D perhaps TRBD1 or TRBD2 (6 bases each). The germline CDR1 and CDR2 sequences are PRHDT and FYEKMQ (reference sequence). The V gene lost 8 bases and the J gene lost 8 bases, with 19 bases spanning the gap. The CDR3 has 14 residues.

This chain joins TRBV6-1 and TRBJ1-1, with TRBD1 matching 12 bases. The germline V gene encodes CDR1 MNHNS and CDR2 SASEGT. This CDR3 has 18 amino acids. J lost 5 bases, V lost 7 bases, and 17 bases had no gene match. CDR3 loop: CASTRTRDRGRGWTEAFF. The CDR3 nucleotides are TGTGCCAGCACCCGAACCCGGGACAGGGGGCGAGGCTGGACTGAAGCTTTCTTT.

The chain carries TRBV10-3 and TRBJ2-3; D is possibly TRBD1 (6 bases). The V gene lost 3 bases and the J gene lost 3 bases, with 10 bases spanning the gap. The CDR3 is made up of 14 amino acids. CDR1 is ENHRY and CDR2 is SYGVKD in the germline V gene. CDR3 in amino acids: CAISDRGVTDTQYF. CDR3 nucleotide sequence: TGTGCCATCAGTGACAGGGGTGTGACAGATACGCAGTATTTT.

A few counts support this clonotype. The gene calls are TRBV10-3 and TRBJ2-7; 8 nucleotides line up with TRBD1. The CDR3 has 14 amino acids. J gave up 1 base and V 8 bases, and 7 bases lay outside the gene matches. Germline V CDR1 and CDR2: ENHRY, SYGVKD. This chain's CDR3 is CAIGWTGTSYEQYF. CDR3 nucleotides: TGTGCCATCGGCTGGACAGGGACGTCCTACGAGCAGTACTTC.

This clonotype occurred a few times. The chain is built from TRBV27 and TRBJ2-3; 7 bases are a match to TRBD2. CDR1 is MNHEY and CDR2 is SMNVEV in the germline V gene (reference sequence). The CDR3 has 15 amino acids. The trim removed 3 bases at V and 2 bases at J, leaving 5 bases unmatched. The CDR3 here is CASSFEAGVTDTQYF. DNA of the CDR3: TGTGCCAGCAGTTTTGAGGCGGGAGTCACAGATACGCAGTATTTT.

This clonotype turned up a few times. V is TRBV12-3 or TRBV12-4 and J is TRBJ2-7, with D perhaps TRBD2 (5 bases). The V gene lost 3 bases and the J gene lost 0 bases, with 12 bases spanning the gap. This CDR3 comprises 15 residues. The chain's CDR3 is CASSFGKRSSYEQYF. In DNA, the CDR3 is TGTGCCAGCAGTTTCGGAAAGCGGAGCTCCTACGAGCAGTACTTC.

V usage is TRBV5-1 and J usage is TRBJ2-5; 11 bases are shared with TRBD2. The CDR3 consists of 15 residues. Germline V gene lookup returns CDR1 SGHRS and CDR2 YFSETQ. V shed 7 bases and J 7 bases; nucleotides not matched to a gene: 12. This chain's CDR3 is CASGYGTSGRGTQYF. The DNA for the CDR3 is TGCGCCAGCGGCTACGGGACTAGCGGTCGTGGGACCCAGTACTTC.

The table lists this clonotype with a few counts. This chain connects TRBV7-9 to TRBJ2-3; 9 bases are a match to TRBD1. Germline V CDR1 and CDR2: SEHNR, FQNEAQ (reference sequence). This CDR3 is 20 amino acids long. J lost 2 bases, V lost 4 bases, and 19 bases had no gene match. The CDR3 DNA reads as TGTGCCAGCAGCTCAACCCGGACAGGGGATTCGGACTACCTCACAGATACGCAGTATTTT. This translates into CASSSTRTGDSDYLTDTQYF.

The V and J genes are TRBV6-1 and TRBJ2-5, with 8 bases lining up with TRBD2. CDR1 and CDR2 from the germline V gene are MNHNS and SASEGT. V was clipped by 6 bases and J by 11 bases; unmatched bases: 23. CDR3 length equals 17 residues. The CDR3 here is CASSHYSLADINNEQYF. In nucleotides, the CDR3 is TGTGCCAGCAGCCACTACTCACTAGCGGATATAAACAATGAGCAGTACTTC.

A few counts support this clonotype. J is TRBJ2-5 and V is TRBV20-1, with 7 positions matching TRBD2. CDR3 length equals 17 residues. Germline-derived CDR1 and CDR2 are DFQATT and SNEGSKA (reference sequence). Unmatched junction bases numbered 11, after V lost 1 base and J lost 0 bases. CDR3 coding DNA: TGCAGTGCTAGAGGTCCGGAAGCGGGGACTTACCAAGAGACCCAGTACTTC. Its protein is CSARGPEAGTYQETQYF.

This clonotype has more than one count but fewer than ten. This rearrangement joins TRBV9 to TRBJ2-1, with a possible D match to TRBD2 (7 bases). Germline V gene sequence: CDR1 SGDLS, CDR2 YYNGEE. The CDR3 sequence is 16 residues long. V gave up 2 bases and J gave up 4 bases, with 16 bases separating them. CDR3 nucleotide sequence: TGTGCCAGCAGCGTGGGCAGGGGACTAACTTACAATGAGCAGTTCTTC. Protein: CASSVGRGLTYNEQFF.